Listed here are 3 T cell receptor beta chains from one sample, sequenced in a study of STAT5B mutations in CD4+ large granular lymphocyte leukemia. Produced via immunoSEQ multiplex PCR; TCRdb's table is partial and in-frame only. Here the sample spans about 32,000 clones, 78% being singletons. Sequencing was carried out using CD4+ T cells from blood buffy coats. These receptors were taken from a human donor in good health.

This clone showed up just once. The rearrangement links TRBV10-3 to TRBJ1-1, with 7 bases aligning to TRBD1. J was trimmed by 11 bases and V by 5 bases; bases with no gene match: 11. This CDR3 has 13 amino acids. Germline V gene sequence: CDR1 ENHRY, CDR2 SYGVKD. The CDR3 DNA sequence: TGTGCCATCAGTCCCGACAGGGCACGGGCTGCTTTCTTT. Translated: CAISPDRARAAFF.

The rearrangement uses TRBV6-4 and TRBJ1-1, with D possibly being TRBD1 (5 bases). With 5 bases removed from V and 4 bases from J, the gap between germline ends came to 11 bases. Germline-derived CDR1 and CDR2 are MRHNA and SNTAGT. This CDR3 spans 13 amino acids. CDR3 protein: CASSRGWSTEAFF. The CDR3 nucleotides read TGTGCCAGCAGTCGGGGGTGGAGCACTGAAGCTTTCTTT.

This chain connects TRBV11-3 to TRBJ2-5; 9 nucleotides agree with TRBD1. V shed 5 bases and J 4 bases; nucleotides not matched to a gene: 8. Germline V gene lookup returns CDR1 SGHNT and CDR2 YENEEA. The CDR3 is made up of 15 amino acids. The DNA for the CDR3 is TGTGCCAGCAGCCGGGGACAGGGAACAGGAGAGACCCAGTACTTC. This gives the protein CASSRGQGTGETQYF.